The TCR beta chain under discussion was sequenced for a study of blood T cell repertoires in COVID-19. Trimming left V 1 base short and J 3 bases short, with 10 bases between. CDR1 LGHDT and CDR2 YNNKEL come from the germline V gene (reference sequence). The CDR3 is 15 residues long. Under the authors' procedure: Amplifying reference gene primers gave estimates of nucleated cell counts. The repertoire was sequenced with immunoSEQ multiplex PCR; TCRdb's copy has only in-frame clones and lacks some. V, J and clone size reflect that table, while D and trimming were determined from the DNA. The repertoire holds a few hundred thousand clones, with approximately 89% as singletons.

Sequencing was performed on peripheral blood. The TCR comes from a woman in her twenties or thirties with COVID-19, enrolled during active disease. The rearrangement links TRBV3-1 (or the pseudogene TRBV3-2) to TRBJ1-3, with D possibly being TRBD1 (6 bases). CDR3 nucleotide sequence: TGTGCCAGCAGCCAAGTGGCAGGGGTTGGAAACACCATATATTTT. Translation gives CASSQVAGVGNTIYF.